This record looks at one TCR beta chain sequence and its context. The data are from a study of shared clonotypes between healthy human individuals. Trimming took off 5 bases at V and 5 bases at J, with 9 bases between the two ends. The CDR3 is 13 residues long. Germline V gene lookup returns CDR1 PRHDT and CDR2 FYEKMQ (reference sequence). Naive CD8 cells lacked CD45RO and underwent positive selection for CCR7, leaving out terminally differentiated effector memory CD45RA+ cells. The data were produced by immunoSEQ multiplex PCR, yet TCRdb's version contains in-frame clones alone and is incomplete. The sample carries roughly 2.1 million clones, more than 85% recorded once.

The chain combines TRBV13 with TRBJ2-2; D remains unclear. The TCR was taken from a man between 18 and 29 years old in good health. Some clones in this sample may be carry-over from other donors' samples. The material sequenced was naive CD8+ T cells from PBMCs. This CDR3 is CASSKRGTGELFF. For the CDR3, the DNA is TGTGCCAGCAGCAAACGAGGTACCGGGGAGCTGTTTTTT.